This entry is about one T cell receptor beta chain. Its cognate antigen is unknown. These data belong to a study of cytomegalovirus exposure and HLA in healthy donors. Trimming removed 6 bases at V and 6 bases at J, with 12 bases between. CDR3 length equals 12 residues. The germline V gene encodes CDR1 SNHLY and CDR2 FYNNEI. Study-wide findings and caveats: Some TCR beta chains (roughly 160 of them) were listed as cytomegalovirus-associated.

Clones were read by immunoSEQ multiplex PCR, and TCRdb kept only the in-frame ones, dropping some. Of about 360,000 clones listed, 80% to 90% are singletons. The chain recombines TRBV2 with TRBJ2-7; possibly TRBD2 for D (5 bases). The sequence was collected from a woman younger than 35 in good health and CMV-seronegative. Sequencing was performed on PBMCs. The CDR3 DNA sequence: TGTGCCAGCAGGGCCGGGGTAGGCGAGCAGTACTTC. Translating it yields CASRAGVGEQYF.